This is a list of T cell receptor beta chains from one sample in a study of blood T cell repertoires in COVID-19. Repertoires were generated with immunoSEQ multiplex PCR, while TCRdb's copy carries only in-frame clones and drops some. The sample holds 250,000 to 350,000 clones, 65% to 90% seen once. The sequenced sample consisted of peripheral blood. Source of these receptors: a woman in her 70s with COVID-19, enrolled during active disease. Both conserved end residues are part of each CDR3. The D gene is left open where the match is weak. Rows give clone size only sometimes, using once, few, many, or a class for an expanded clone.

13 - TRBJ1-2 TRBV7-2 TRBD1 CASSYGQGRGYTF TGTGCCAGCAGCTACGGACAGGGCCGTGGCTACACCTTC
13 few TRBJ1-1 TRBV5-1 - CASTSGQNTEAFF TGCGCCAGCACCTCAGGACAGAACACTGAAGCTTTCTTT
18 once TRBJ2-2 TRBV7-2 TRBD2 CASSFRTGGLAGGRELFF TGTGCCAGCAGTTTCAGAACGGGAGGACTAGCGGGGGGTCGGGAGCTGTTTTTT
12 - TRBJ1-1 TRBV2 TRBD1 CASSEGGGRAFF TGTGCCAGCAGTGAAGGAGGGGGCAGGGCTTTCTTT
16 - TRBJ2-2 TRBV5-6 TRBD1 CASSLYGTGGTGELFF TGTGCCAGCAGCCTCTACGGGACAGGCGGCACCGGGGAGCTGTTTTTT
16 - TRBJ1-1 TRBV19 - CASSITAVGAGTEAFF TGTGCCAGTAGTATAACGGCAGTAGGGGCAGGGACTGAAGCTTTCTTT
13 - TRBJ1-1 TRBV10-3 - CAISGGGNTEAFF TGTGCCATCAGTGGCGGGGGCAACACTGAAGCTTTCTTT
16 - TRBJ2-2 TRBV5-1 TRBD2 CASSWRTSGDTGELFF TGCGCCAGCAGCTGGAGGACTAGCGGGGACACCGGGGAGCTGTTTTTT
17 - TRBJ2-1 TRBV20-1 TRBD2 CSASRTSGTYSYNEQFF TGCAGTGCTAGTCGGACTAGCGGGACCTACTCCTACAATGAGCAGTTCTTC
13 - TRBJ2-5 TRBV10-2 TRBD1 CASSGTGKETQYF TGCGCCAGCAGTGGGACAGGGAAAGAGACCCAGTACTTC
12 - TRBJ2-3 TRBV29-1 - CSAQGLGDTQYF TGCAGCGCACAGGGTTTGGGGGATACGCAGTATTTT
14 - TRBJ1-2 TRBV24-1 TRBD1 CATSDNRGDYGYTF TGTGCCACCAGTGATAACAGGGGAGACTATGGCTACACCTTC
18 - TRBJ1-2 TRBV19 TRBD1 CASSIGGTGGLSRGGYTF TGTGCCAGCTCAATAGGCGGGACAGGGGGCCTCTCGAGGGGAGGCTACACCTTC
15 - TRBJ1-1 TRBV6-2/TRBV6-3 - CASSPTRAGQLEAFF TGTGCCAGCAGTCCCACCCGTGCCGGACAGCTTGAAGCTTTCTTT
14 - TRBJ1-1 TRBV28 TRBD1 CASSFRTGYSEAFF TGTGCCAGCAGTTTCAGGACAGGGTACTCTGAAGCTTTCTTT
16 - TRBJ2-2 TRBV27 - CASSAIFSTGTGELFF TGTGCCAGCAGCGCGATATTCTCGACAGGCACCGGGGAGCTGTTTTTT
15 - TRBJ1-4 TRBV5-6 - CASSPGGGINEKLFF TGTGCCAGCAGCCCCGGGGGGGGGATTAATGAAAAACTGTTTTTT
14 - TRBJ2-1 TRBV6-2/TRBV6-3 TRBD2 CASSYLAGENEQFF TGTGCCAGCAGTTACCTAGCGGGGGAGAATGAGCAGTTCTTC
14 few TRBJ2-5 TRBV9 TRBD2 CASSGGGAEETQYF TGTGCCAGCAGCGGCGGGGGGGCCGAAGAGACCCAGTACTTC
15 - TRBJ2-3 TRBV9 - CASSVEPGGTDTQYF TGTGCCAGCAGCGTAGAACCGGGGGGCACAGATACGCAGTATTTT
12 - TRBJ2-7 TRBV6-5 - CASGRDNYEQYF TGTGCCAGCGGCAGGGATAATTACGAGCAGTACTTC
14 - TRBJ2-1 TRBV19 TRBD2 CASSAGVVRNEQFF TGTGCCAGTAGCGCGGGGGTAGTAAGAAATGAGCAGTTCTTC
14 - TRBJ1-3 TRBV30 - CAWNPPDIINTIYF TGTGCCTGGAATCCTCCGGACATTATAAACACCATATATTTT
15 - TRBJ2-1 TRBV3-1/TRBV3-2 - CASSQGTPTYNEQFF TGTGCCAGCAGCCAAGGGACTCCCACCTACAATGAGCAGTTCTTC
14 - TRBJ1-1 TRBV3-1/TRBV3-2 - CASTAGDLNTEAFF TGTGCCAGCACCGCAGGGGATTTGAACACTGAAGCTTTCTTT
13 few TRBJ2-2 TRBV6-4 - CASSAVNTGELFF TGTGCCAGCAGTGCCGTCAACACCGGGGAGCTGTTTTTT
14 - TRBJ2-7 TRBV28 TRBD1 CASSSRTGAGEQYF TGTGCCAGCAGCTCAAGGACAGGGGCGGGGGAGCAGTACTTC
15 - TRBJ2-4 TRBV30 TRBD2 CAWSLAGVDKNIQYF TGTGCCTGGAGTTTAGCGGGGGTCGACAAAAACATTCAGTACTTC
16 - TRBJ1-4 TRBV7-2 TRBD1 CASSLGTGGRQEKLFF TGTGCCAGCAGCTTGGGGACAGGCGGCCGGCAAGAAAAACTGTTTTTT
11 - TRBJ2-7 TRBV6-5 - CASISHYEQYF TGTGCCAGCATCTCACACTACGAGCAGTACTTC
13 few TRBJ1-6 TRBV6-2/TRBV6-3 TRBD1 CASSLAGGSPLHF TGTGCCAGCAGTCTCGCAGGGGGATCACCCCTCCACTTT
12 few TRBJ1-2 TRBV3-1/TRBV3-2 TRBD1 CASSRDRNGYTF TGTGCCAGCAGCAGGGACAGAAATGGCTACACCTTC
14 once TRBJ2-1 TRBV27 - CASSFRAGPYEQFF TGTGCCAGCAGTTTTAGAGCAGGGCCCTACGAGCAGTTCTTC
14 - TRBJ1-1 TRBV5-1 - CASSLERLEGEAFF TGCGCCAGCAGCTTGGAGAGACTGGAAGGTGAAGCTTTCTTT
18 - TRBJ2-1 TRBV11-3 TRBD2 CASSLDSWSGGDYNEQFF TGTGCCAGCAGCTTAGATTCGTGGAGCGGGGGGGATTACAATGAGCAGTTCTTC
14 - TRBJ2-5 TRBV3-1/TRBV3-2 TRBD2 CASSPLSTSGGPDF TGTGCCAGCAGCCCCCTCTCGACTAGCGGGGGGCCGGACTTC
15 - TRBJ1-1 TRBV6-6 - CASRAASAGHTEAFF TGTGCCAGCAGAGCGGCGTCAGCCGGGCACACTGAAGCTTTCTTT
14 - TRBJ2-1 TRBV10-2 TRBD1 CASRDGQGGNEQFF TGCGCCAGCAGGGATGGACAGGGGGGGAATGAGCAGTTCTTC
14 many TRBJ1-1 TRBV5-5 - CASTRQEPNTEAFF TGTGCCAGCACCCGACAGGAACCGAACACTGAAGCTTTCTTT
11 - TRBJ2-3 TRBV30 - CAWGEADTQYF TGTGCCTGGGGGGAGGCAGATACGCAGTATTTT
12 - TRBJ2-7 TRBV2 - CASSINNYEQYF TGTGCCAGCAGTATAAACAACTACGAGCAGTACTTC
17 - TRBJ1-2 TRBV19 TRBD1 CATKYRDRGGNNYGYTF TGTGCCACCAAGTACCGGGACAGGGGAGGAAATAACTATGGCTACACCTTC
11 once TRBJ2-7 TRBV30 - CALGASYEQYF TGTGCCCTAGGGGCCAGCTACGAGCAGTACTTC
16 - TRBJ2-5 TRBV5-1 - CASSLGDSFIGETQYF TGCGCCAGCAGCTTAGGCGACAGCTTTATTGGGGAGACCCAGTACTTC
20 - TRBJ1-6 TRBV28 TRBD1 CASSLWQAATGDTYNSPLHF TGTGCCAGCAGTTTATGGCAAGCAGCAACAGGGGATACTTATAATTCACCCCTCCACTTT
19 - TRBJ2-2 TRBV4-1 TRBD1 CASSQPPLQGDLNTGELFF TGCGCCAGCAGCCAACCTCCTCTACAGGGGGATTTGAACACCGGGGAGCTGTTTTTT
13 - TRBJ1-2 TRBV6-1 TRBD1 CASSDPGTGSYTF TGTGCCAGCAGTGACCCCGGGACAGGAAGCTACACCTTC
13 few TRBJ1-2 TRBV6-5 - CASSYHSFYGYTF TGTGCCAGCAGTTACCACAGCTTCTATGGCTACACCTTC
15 - TRBJ1-1 TRBV28 - CASSLSWQMNTEAFF TGTGCCAGCAGTTTATCGTGGCAGATGAACACTGAAGCTTTCTTT
12 - TRBJ2-7 TRBV7-8 - CASSPLSYEQYF TGTGCCAGCAGCCCCCTCTCCTACGAGCAGTACTTC
12 - TRBJ2-3 TRBV28 - CASSELPDTQYF TGTGCCAGCAGTGAACTCCCAGATACGCAGTATTTT
15 few TRBJ1-2 TRBV18 TRBD1 CASSPQTGGDYGYTF TGTGCCAGCTCACCCCAGACAGGGGGCGACTATGGCTACACCTTC